This is a list of T cell receptor beta chains from one sample in a study of regulatory T cells in long-lasting Graves disease. TCRdb redid the calling of the multiplex PCR reads with MiXCR, one entry per CDR3 protein. Among 580,000 or so distinct CDR3 sequences listed, more than 15% were seen once. These same data were also listed under a study on T cells in Graves' hyperthyroidism and ophthalmopathy.

Sequencing used peripheral blood mononuclear cells (PBMCs), obtained at new diagnosis, from a patient treated with antithyroid drugs. These receptors originate from a man between 18 and 29 years old with Graves disease. Both conserved end residues are part of each CDR3. Fields, in order: V gene, J gene, clone size, D gene, CDR3 protein, CDR3 DNA. A D gene is named only where the DNA matches it firmly. The size of a clone is reported for some rows only, either as once, few or many, or as a class for expanded clones.

TRBV5-1	TRBJ1-6	.	TRBD1	CASSASGQGDSPLHF	TGCGCCAGCAGTGCGTCAGGACAGGGTGATTCACCCCTCCACTTT
TRBV27	TRBJ1-2	.	.	CASKSGYGYTF	TGTGCCAGCAAATCGGGATATGGCTACACCTTC
TRBV5-4	TRBJ2-7	.	TRBD1	CASSLGRRTGIYEQYF	TGTGCCAGCAGCTTGGGACGTAGGACAGGGATATACGAGCAGTACTTC
TRBV7-2	TRBJ1-1	many	.	CASSPSWNTEAFF	TGTGCCAGCAGCCCAAGCTGGAACACTGAAGCTTTCTTT
TRBV19	TRBJ2-3	few	.	CASRAPGRVPEDTQYF	TGTGCCAGTAGGGCCCCTGGCAGGGTCCCCGAAGATACGCAGTATTTT
TRBV5-1	TRBJ2-3	many	.	CASSLGASADLFGTQYF	TGCGCCAGCAGCTTGGGGGCCTCGGCGGACCTGTTTGGTACGCAGTATTTT
TRBV12-3/TRBV12-4	TRBJ2-1	.	TRBD1	CASTIGQGAINEQFF	TGTGCCAGCACCATCGGACAGGGGGCTATCAATGAGCAGTTCTTC
TRBV18	TRBJ2-7	many	TRBD1	CASQRQGTDEQYF	TGTGCCAGCCAAAGACAGGGAACCGACGAGCAGTACTTC
TRBV7-9	TRBJ1-2	.	.	CASSLGADYLRGYTF	TGTGCCAGCAGCTTAGGGGCAGACTATCTGCGTGGCTACACCTTC
TRBV28	TRBJ1-4	many	.	CASSRDATNEKLFF	TGTGCCAGCAGTAGGGACGCCACAAATGAAAAACTGTTTTTT
TRBV27	TRBJ2-6	few	.	CASSLRVEGANVLTF	TGTGCCAGCAGTTTAAGGGTGGAAGGGGCCAACGTCCTGACTTTC
TRBV12-3/TRBV12-4	TRBJ2-2	.	.	CASNSAGELFF	TGTGCCAGCAATTCAGCGGGGGAGCTGTTTTTT
TRBV9	TRBJ2-1	few	TRBD2	CASSVDPTGGSYNEQFF	TGTGCCAGCAGCGTAGACCCCACGGGAGGGTCCTACAATGAGCAGTTCTTC